Presented here are 32 T cell receptor beta chains from one specimen sequenced in a study of identical twins. TCRdb independently ran MiXCR on the 5' RACE reads; one entry per CDR3 protein. The table lists fewer than 350,000 distinct CDR3 sequences, about 8.1% of them singletons. The data also belong to a second study, concerning yellow fever vaccine responses in identical twins.

Sequencing input: memory (CD45RO+) T cells sorted from blood. Every receptor here comes from a woman younger than 30 in good health.

The chain recombines TRBV10-3 with TRBJ1-1; TRBD1 agrees at 7 bases. Trimming took 4 bases from V and 8 from J; bases not matched to a gene: 13. Germline-derived CDR1 and CDR2 are ENHRY and SYGVKD. The CDR3 covers 15 residues. In nucleotides, the CDR3 is TGTGCCATCAGTGGCCGGCCCACCGGGACAGAGGAAGCTTTCTTT. Its translation: CAISGRPTGTEEAFF.

This clonotype was found many times. The genes are TRBV7-9 and TRBJ2-5; D unclear. V was pared by 2 bases and J by 5 bases, with 6 bases between. This CDR3 has 12 amino acids. The germline V gene encodes CDR1 SEHNR and CDR2 FQNEAQ (reference sequence). The CDR3 protein is CASSLSFETQYF. Here the CDR3 DNA reads TGTGCCAGCAGCTTATCTTTTGAGACCCAGTACTTC.

The rearrangement links TRBV15 to TRBJ2-2; 7 nucleotides line up with TRBD1. Trimming at V came to 1 base and at J to 2 bases, leaving 1 base not matched to a gene. Germline CDR1 reads LNHNV; CDR2 reads YYDKDF (reference sequence). There are 15 residues in the CDR3. The CDR3 DNA follows: TGTGCCACCAGCAGAGGGGACAGAAACACCGGGGAGCTGTTTTTT. Translation: CATSRGDRNTGELFF. Based on the CDR3 plus reference TRBV15 and TRBJ2-2, the full variable domain is DAMVIQNPRYQVTQFGKPVTLSCSQTLNHNVMYWYQQKSSQAPKLLFHYYDKDFNNEADTPDNFQSRRPNTSFCFLDIRSPGLGDTAMYLCATSRGDRNTGELFFGEGSRLTVL.

This clonotype has ten or more counts. V usage is TRBV20-1 and J usage is TRBJ2-7, with D perhaps matching TRBD2 (6 bases). The V end lost 1 base, the J end lost 3 bases, and 13 bases lay between the germline ends. CDR3 size: 14 residues. Germline V lookup: CDR1 DFQATT, CDR2 SNEGSKA (reference sequence). Here the CDR3 DNA reads TGCAGTGCTAGAGCTCGACTAGACAGCTACGAGCAGTACGTC. Protein product: CSARARLDSYEQYV.

The chain combines TRBV13 with TRBJ1-3; the D gene is possibly TRBD1 (5 bases). The CDR3 loop spans 15 amino acids. The V gene lost 4 bases and the J gene lost 0 bases, with 10 bases spanning the gap. Germline V lookup: CDR1 PRHDT, CDR2 FYEKMQ (reference sequence). As DNA, the CDR3 is TGTGCCAGCAGCTGGGGCCAGGCCTCTGGAAACACCATATATTTT. Residues: CASSWGQASGNTIYF.

In its sample, this clonotype was seen many times. CDR3 bases: TGTGCCAGCAGTGAATTTGGTACTGAAGCTTTCTTT. Residues: CASSEFGTEAFF. The V gene is TRBV25-1, the J gene TRBJ1-1; no clear D. The CDR3 spans 12 residues. V lost 1 base and J 5 bases, leaving 5 bases between the germline ends. CDR1 MGHDK and CDR2 SYGVNS come from the germline V gene.

This clonotype was picked up a small number of times. The chain links TRBV5-5 to TRBJ2-3, with a tentative D call TRBD1 (6 bases). CDR3 length: 15 amino acids. V lost 0 bases to trimming and J lost 4 bases, with 12 bases between them. Germline V gene lookup returns CDR1 SGHKS and CDR2 YYEKEE (reference sequence). The CDR3 region has the DNA TGTGCCAGCAGCTTGGTTGTGGGGGCAGCAGATACGCAGTATTTT. Its protein is CASSLVVGAADTQYF.

In this sample, this clonotype turned up a few times. The chain has TRBV19 and TRBJ1-5; weak D call: TRBD1 (5 bases). Trimming stripped 10 bases from V and 3 bases from J, with 13 bases between. The germline CDR1 and CDR2 sequences are LNHDA and SQIVND (reference sequence). There are 13 residues in the CDR3. The CDR3 bases are TGTGCCACCGCCGGGGGAAACAATCAGCCCCAGCATTTT. The encoded protein is CATAGGNNQPQHF.

Many counts were recorded for this clonotype. J is TRBJ2-5 and V is TRBV7-8; a possible D gene is TRBD2 (6 bases). Germline CDR1 and CDR2: SGHVS and FQNEAQ. V lost 5 bases, J lost 1 base, and 17 bases lay in between. The CDR3 loop spans 16 amino acids. The CDR3 region has the DNA TGTGCCAGCAGCCCACCAACGGGGGAGGCCCAAGAGACCCAGTACTTC. The encoded protein is CASSPPTGEAQETQYF.

This clonotype was picked up a small number of times. This chain connects TRBV11-2 to TRBJ2-7; 9 bases line up with TRBD2. Losses at the gene ends were 6 bases for V and 3 bases for J; bases not matched to a gene: 9. CDR1 is SGHAT and CDR2 is FQNNGV in the germline V gene. There are 15 residues in the CDR3. The CDR3 protein is CASRYRLAEYYEQYF. CDR3 in DNA: TGTGCCAGCAGATATAGACTAGCGGAGTACTACGAGCAGTACTTC.

J is TRBJ2-7 and V is TRBV7-6, with D maybe TRBD1 (7 bases). Germline CDR1 and CDR2: SGHVS and FNYEAQ. This CDR3 contains 13 residues. V was trimmed by 0 bases and J by 12 bases, leaving 15 bases between them. CDR3 region: CASSLAAGQYVYV. The CDR3 bases are TGTGCCAGCAGCTTAGCGGCGGGACAGTATGTGTACGTC.

This clonotype was seen repeatedly, ten times or more. V is TRBV28 and J is TRBJ2-7; tentative D call: TRBD1 (5 bases). The CDR3 is made up of 14 amino acids. Germline loops: CDR1 MDHEN, CDR2 SYDVKM. Trimming removed 7 bases from V and 4 bases from J, with 17 bases in between. The CDR3 loop is CASKGSGQIYEQYF. The CDR3 DNA reads as TGTGCCAGCAAGGGTAGTGGACAAATTTACGAGCAGTACTTC.

This rearrangement joins TRBV6-5 to TRBJ2-1; 8 bases align to TRBD2. Germline V gene data show CDR1 as MNHEY and CDR2 as SVGAGI. The CDR3 is 14 residues long. With 2 bases clipped from V and 6 bases from J, the junction kept 3 bases outside the gene matches. As DNA, the CDR3 is TGTGCCAGCAGTTACGGGACTAGAAGCAATGAGCAGTTCTTC. Protein product: CASSYGTRSNEQFF.

The V and J genes are TRBV7-3 and TRBJ2-1, with 7 bases lining up with TRBD2. The CDR3 length is 15 residues. Germline values: CDR1 SGHTA, CDR2 FQGTGA. The V gene end was trimmed by 5 bases and the J gene end by 6 bases; junction bases not matched to a gene: 10. The CDR3, as DNA: TGTGCCAGCAGCCCAATGGGGACTAAAGGCAATGAGCAGTTCTTC. Protein: CASSPMGTKGNEQFF. Filled out from reference TRBV7-3 and TRBJ2-1, the complete variable domain reads GAGVSQTPSNKVTEKGKYVELRCDPISGHTALYWYRQSLGQGPEFLIYFQGTGAADDSGLPNDRFFAVRPEGSVSTLKIQRTERGDSAVYLCASSPMGTKGNEQFFGPGTRLTVL.

This clonotype occurred a few times. The chain joins TRBV6-1 to TRBJ2-1; TRBD2 aligns across 9 bases. Per germline, CDR1 MNHNS and CDR2 SASEGT. V gave up 4 bases and J gave up 5 bases; unmatched junction bases: 9. This CDR3 region has 16 residues. The CDR3 bases are TGTGCCAGCAGTGGCGGGGGACTAGCCCTTAACAATGAGCAGTTCTTC. Protein: CASSGGGLALNNEQFF.

This clonotype was observed many times. The DNA for the CDR3 is TGCAGTGCTAGAGTGGGGACAGCCAATTCACCCCTCCACTTT. Residues: CSARVGTANSPLHF. The chain links TRBV20-1 to TRBJ1-6; 7 bases align to TRBD1. The germline gives CDR1 DFQATT, CDR2 SNEGSKA (reference sequence). V lost 1 base and J lost 7; bases outside the gene matches: 4. This CDR3 region has 14 residues.

There are a few counts of this clonotype. This chain joins TRBV7-9 and TRBJ2-7; D is unclear. The CDR3 totals 13 residues. The V gene lost 5 bases and the J gene lost 4 bases, with 12 bases spanning the gap. Germline CDR1 SEHNR, CDR2 FQNEAQ (reference sequence). Here the CDR3 DNA reads TGTGCCAGCAGCCAAATCGAGAAATACGAGCAGTACGTC. Its protein product is CASSQIEKYEQYV.

V gene TRBV3-1 combines with J gene TRBJ1-6, with D maybe TRBD1 (6 bases). The CDR3 runs to 13 residues. Germline V CDR1 and CDR2: LGHDT, YNNKEL (reference sequence). V gave up 6 bases and J gave up 9 bases, with 12 bases separating them. This chain's CDR3 is CASRTGTGSPLHF. The CDR3 coding sequence is TGTGCCAGCAGAACAGGGACGGGTTCACCCCTCCACTTT.

Ten or more counts support this clonotype. This chain connects TRBV24-1 to TRBJ1-4; possibly TRBD1 for D (5 bases). V lost 3 bases, J lost 1 base, and 14 bases lay in between. CDR1 and CDR2 from the germline V gene are KGHDR and SFDVKD. This CDR3 has 17 residues. This CDR3 is CATSDSTGYQTNEKLFF. In DNA, the CDR3 is TGTGCCACCAGTGATAGTACAGGCTACCAAACTAATGAAAAACTGTTTTTT.

The table lists this clonotype with a few counts. This chain joins TRBV12-3 or TRBV12-4 and TRBJ1-6, with 7 bases matching TRBD1. The trim removed 5 bases at V and 7 bases at J, leaving 5 bases unmatched. CDR3 length: 14 residues. The CDR3 sequence is CASSAGQPNSPLHF. For the CDR3, the DNA is TGTGCCAGCAGTGCGGGACAGCCAAATTCACCCCTCCACTTT.

This clonotype was seen a few times. The chain links TRBV7-2 to TRBJ2-1; TRBD2 matches 9 bases. The J segment lost 5 bases and the V segment lost 6 bases, leaving 11 bases of the junction unmatched. CDR1 is SGHTA and CDR2 is FQGNSA in the germline V gene. This CDR3 has 16 amino acids. CDR3 in amino acids: CASRGIWLAGNNEQFF. CDR3 DNA: TGTGCCAGCAGGGGGATTTGGCTAGCGGGGAACAATGAGCAGTTCTTC.

This clonotype was seen many times. The V and J genes are TRBV5-1 and TRBJ2-3; 7 bases fit TRBD2. From germline, CDR1 is SGHRS and CDR2 YFSETQ. This CDR3 has 16 amino acids. Unmatched junction bases numbered 10, after V lost 4 bases and J lost 2 bases. In nucleotides, the CDR3 is TGCGCCAGCAGCCGGAATCGGGGGGACCTCACAGATACGCAGTATTTT. Protein product: CASSRNRGDLTDTQYF.

V usage is TRBV11-3 and J usage is TRBJ2-7; TRBD2 matches at 10 bases. Trimming at V came to 0 bases and at J to 5 bases, leaving 4 bases not matched to a gene. Germline loops: CDR1 SGHNT, CDR2 YENEEA. This CDR3 has 15 amino acids. The CDR3 DNA reads as TGTGCCAGCAGCTTAGAACTAGCGGGACGTAACGAGCAGTACTTC. Protein: CASSLELAGRNEQYF.

In this sample, this clonotype turned up once. The chain uses TRBV18 and TRBJ2-3, with D perhaps given as TRBD1 or TRBD2 (6 bases each). Germline CDR1 and CDR2: KGHSH and LQKENI. Trimming removed 5 bases at V and 4 bases at J, with 13 bases between. The length of the CDR3 is 14 residues. CDR3 bases: TGTGCCAGCTCAGCCTTGGGGGGCGCAGATACGCAGTATTTT. Translation gives CASSALGGADTQYF.

This clonotype was found many times. V and J are TRBV2 and TRBJ1-1; perhaps TRBD1 as D (5 bases). V lost 11 bases and J 1 base, leaving 20 bases between the germline ends. Germline V lookup: CDR1 SNHLY, CDR2 FYNNEI. There are 15 residues in the CDR3. CDR3 loop: CALLGSQGRNTEAFF. The CDR3, as DNA: TGTGCCCTCCTCGGGTCCCAGGGACGGAACACTGAAGCTTTCTTT.

In its sample, this clonotype was seen many times. V is TRBV9 and J is TRBJ2-7; D is perhaps TRBD1 or TRBD2 (5 bases each). The CDR3 is 16 residues long. Looked up from germline, CDR1 is SGDLS and CDR2 is YYNGEE. The V end lost 2 bases, the J end lost 2 bases, and 17 bases lay between the germline ends. The CDR3 region is CASSVRGPWATYEQYF. In DNA, the CDR3 is TGTGCCAGCAGCGTCCGGGGACCGTGGGCTACCTACGAGCAGTACTTC.

This clonotype was picked up a small number of times. The genes are TRBV11-2 and TRBJ1-2, with a tentative D call TRBD1 (6 bases). The CDR3 sequence is 15 residues long. Looked up from germline, CDR1 is SGHAT and CDR2 is FQNNGV. V gave up 1 base and J gave up 3 bases, with 12 bases separating them. The CDR3 sequence is CASSLVGGRDYGYTF. The CDR3 DNA reads as TGTGCCAGCAGCTTAGTAGGGGGACGGGACTATGGCTACACCTTC.

In its sample, this clonotype was seen a few times. The chain carries TRBV2 and TRBJ2-4, with no clear D. V was trimmed by 1 base and J by 0 bases, leaving 7 bases between them. Germline V gene data show CDR1 as SNHLY and CDR2 as FYNNEI. The CDR3 is made up of 15 amino acids. CDR3 DNA: TGTGCCAGCAGTGAAGTGAGAATAGCCAAAAACATTCAGTACTTC. Protein product: CASSEVRIAKNIQYF.

This clonotype was found a few times. This chain connects TRBV24-1 to TRBJ2-5; TRBD2 agrees at 7 bases. V shed 9 bases and J 2 bases; nucleotides not matched to a gene: 5. Germline CDR1 KGHDR, CDR2 SFDVKD. The CDR3 is 13 residues long. The CDR3 is CATSGGGQETQYF. The CDR3 bases are TGTGCCACCTCGGGAGGCGGTCAAGAGACCCAGTACTTC.

In its sample, this clonotype was seen a few times. This sequence joins TRBV28 and TRBJ2-7; D gene ambiguous. CDR1 and CDR2 (germline): MDHEN, SYDVKM. Trimming took off 5 bases at V and 1 base at J, with 12 bases between the two ends. The CDR3 covers 14 residues. CDR3 region: CASSPTTDSYEQYV. CDR3 in DNA: TGTGCCAGCAGTCCGACGACGGATTCCTACGAGCAGTACGTC.

The chain combines TRBV19 with TRBJ2-7, with TRBD1 as a possible D gene (6 bases). Germline V CDR1 and CDR2: LNHDA, SQIVND (reference sequence). Trimming cost V 8 bases and J 3 bases, with 20 bases left between them. The CDR3 runs 15 residues. The CDR3 nucleotides read TGTGCCAGTCCGCCCGGGACAACAAAGGACTACGAGCAGTACTTC. Its translation: CASPPGTTKDYEQYF.

A few counts support this clonotype. This chain links TRBV20-1 with TRBJ2-4; D is unclear. CDR3 length equals 18 residues. The V end lost 0 bases, the J end lost 7 bases, and 25 bases lay between the germline ends. In germline, CDR1 is DFQATT, CDR2 SNEGSKA (reference sequence). The CDR3 here is CSARDATVVGWGVNIQYF. For the CDR3, the DNA is TGCAGTGCTAGAGACGCGACTGTAGTGGGATGGGGTGTTAACATTCAGTACTTC.